This is a list of T cell receptor beta chains from one sample in a study of blood T cell repertoires in COVID-19. Data came from immunoSEQ multiplex PCR; TCRdb stores just in-frame clones and leaves some out. The top ten hold 8% of the sample, which has 70,000 to 90,000 clones, approximately 85% seen once. Sequencing used peripheral blood. The receptors derive from a man between 50 and 59 years old with active COVID-19. Each CDR3 is given with its conserved first and last residue.

j_call v_call cdr3_aa
TRBJ2-6 TRBV19 CASSITEENVLTF
TRBJ1-2 TRBV19 CASSLPERGYTF
TRBJ2-5 TRBV29-1 CSVEAGGETQYF
TRBJ2-7 TRBV28 CASSFSQGAREQYF
TRBJ2-2 TRBV5-1 CASGTGLVNTGELFF
TRBJ2-7 TRBV30 CAWSNLGGLAYEQYF
TRBJ1-6 TRBV28 CASSLSGGSSPLHF
TRBJ2-3 TRBV2 CASSAGAGSTDTQYF
TRBJ1-5 TRBV30 CAWSGSAGTNSNQPQHF
TRBJ1-4 TRBV29-1 CSVNRIPGEKLFF
TRBJ2-2 TRBV3-1/TRBV3-2 CASSQAGHQGELFF
TRBJ2-3 TRBV7-2 CASSYGTDTITDTQYF
TRBJ1-1 TRBV7-6 CASSSIPGQGFMNTEAFF
TRBJ1-2 TRBV4-3 CASSQGQGALNYGYTF
TRBJ2-3 TRBV5-1 CASSLSGTGNSDTQYF
TRBJ2-7 TRBV5-1 CASSFTPQGYEQYF